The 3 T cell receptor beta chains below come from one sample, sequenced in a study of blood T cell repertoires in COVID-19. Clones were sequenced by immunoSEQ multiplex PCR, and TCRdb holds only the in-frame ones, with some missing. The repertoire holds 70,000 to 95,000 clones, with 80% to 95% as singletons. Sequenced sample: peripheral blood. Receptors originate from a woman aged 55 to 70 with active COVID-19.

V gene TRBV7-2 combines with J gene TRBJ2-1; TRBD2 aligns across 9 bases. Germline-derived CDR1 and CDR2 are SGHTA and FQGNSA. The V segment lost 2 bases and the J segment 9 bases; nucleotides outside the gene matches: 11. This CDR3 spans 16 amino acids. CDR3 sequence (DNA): TGTGCCAGCAGCTTATCCTCCGCGGGGGGGTTCGGTGAGCAGTTCTTC. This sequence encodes CASSLSSAGGFGEQFF.

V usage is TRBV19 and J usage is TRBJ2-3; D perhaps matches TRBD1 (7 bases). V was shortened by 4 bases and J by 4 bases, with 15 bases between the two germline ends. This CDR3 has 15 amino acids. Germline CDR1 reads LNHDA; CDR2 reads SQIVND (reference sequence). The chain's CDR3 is CASSNRGSSADTQYF. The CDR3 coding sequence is TGTGCCAGTAGTAACAGGGGTTCTAGCGCAGATACGCAGTATTTT.

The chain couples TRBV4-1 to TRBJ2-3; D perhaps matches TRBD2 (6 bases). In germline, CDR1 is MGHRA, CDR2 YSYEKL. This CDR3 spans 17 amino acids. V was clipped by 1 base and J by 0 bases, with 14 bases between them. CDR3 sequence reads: CASSQGGAGLSTDTQYF. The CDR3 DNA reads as TGCGCCAGCAGCCAAGGCGGGGCGGGCTTGAGCACAGATACGCAGTATTTT.